This TCR beta chain was identified during a study of early T cells in non-severe SARS-CoV-2 infection. In the study overall: Sequenced material consisted of bulk RNA (from unsorted whole blood), and chains were unpaired.

As part of library construction, unique molecular identifiers were attached to individual cDNA molecules. TCRdb reanalysed the 5' RACE reads using MiXCR and keeps one entry per CDR3 protein. The sample has tens of thousands of distinct CDR3 sequences, less than 7% seen once. V was pared by 3 bases and J by 5 bases, with 8 bases between. Germline-derived CDR1 and CDR2 are DFQATT and SNEGSKA (reference sequence). The CDR3 runs 11 residues. Regarding the study as a whole: A preference for anti-spike CD8 responses marked VDJdb matching, which missed private and CD4 specificities.

The sample holds many counts of this clonotype. The antigen is unknown. This TCR was recovered from an adult who was a healthcare worker with PCR-confirmed SARS-CoV-2 infection or an uninfected control (not recorded which). The sequencing used whole blood, collected at baseline. The chain links TRBV20-1 to TRBJ2-7; no reliable D call. The CDR3 sequence is CSARWFNEQYF. In DNA, the CDR3 is TGCAGTGCTAGGTGGTTTAACGAGCAGTACTTC.